The 12 T cell receptor beta chains presented below share a single source sample, sequenced in a study of blood T cell repertoires in COVID-19. This table comes from immunoSEQ multiplex PCR, and its TCRdb copy is limited to in-frame clones, with some not included. The data show more than 200,000 clones, around 88% seen once. Sequencing used peripheral blood. Receptor source: a woman in her 30s with COVID-19, enrolled during active disease.

The chain links TRBV4-1 to TRBJ1-2, with D possibly TRBD1 on 6 matching bases. V gave up 1 base and J gave up 4 bases, with 16 bases separating them. CDR1 MGHRA and CDR2 YSYEKL come from the germline V gene. The CDR3 spans 16 residues. CDR3 sequence reads: CASSQVVGTPAYGYTF. CDR3 in DNA: TGCGCCAGCAGCCAAGTTGTAGGGACACCGGCCTATGGCTACACCTTC.

The chain's CDR3 is CATAIQYTEAFF. The CDR3 DNA reads TGTGCCACCGCGATCCAATACACTGAAGCTTTCTTT. The chain combines TRBV5-8 with TRBJ1-1; D call uncertain. CDR3 length: 12 amino acids. CDR1 and CDR2 from the germline V gene are SGHTS and YDEGEE. V lost 9 bases and J 3 bases, leaving 12 bases between the germline ends. Complete variable domain (other parts from reference TRBV5-8 and TRBJ1-1): EAGVTQSPTHLIKTRGQQATLRCSPISGHTSVYWYQQALGLGLQFLLWYDEGEERNRGNFPPRFSGRQFPNYSSELNVNALELEDSALYLCATAIQYTEAFFGQGTRLTVV.

The chain is built from TRBV30 and TRBJ2-1; 7 bases match TRBD2. CDR3 length: 14 amino acids. The J segment lost 7 bases and the V segment lost 5 bases, leaving 11 bases of the junction unmatched. In germline, CDR1 is GTSNPN, CDR2 SVGIG (reference sequence). In DNA form, the CDR3 reads TGTGCCTGGTTAAGCGGGAAAGGGGAAAATGAGCAGTTCTTC. Encoded protein: CAWLSGKGENEQFF.

This chain links TRBV6-2 or TRBV6-3 with TRBJ2-3; 8 positions match TRBD2. The J segment lost 3 bases and the V segment lost 5 bases, leaving 7 bases of the junction unmatched. This CDR3 has 15 amino acids. Germline assignment: CDR1 MNHEY and CDR2 SVGEGT. The CDR3 reads CASSASGSPTDTQYF. CDR3 DNA: TGTGCCAGCAGTGCCAGCGGGAGCCCTACAGATACGCAGTATTTT.

This chain joins TRBV21-1 and TRBJ1-5. TRBV21-1 is a listed pseudogene. The CDR3 contains 14 residues. This CDR3 is CASSSRREAQPQHF. In DNA, the CDR3 is TGTGCCAGCAGCTCACGGCGGGAGGCTCAGCCCCAGCATTTT.

The gene calls are TRBV19 and TRBJ2-1, with 13 bases identical to TRBD2. This CDR3 is built from 18 residues. V was pared by 4 bases and J by 7 bases, with 13 bases of the junction left unmatched. The germline CDR1 and CDR2 sequences are LNHDA and SQIVND (reference sequence). CDR3 region: CASSTLRTSGGAENEQFF. In DNA form, the CDR3 reads TGTGCCAGTAGTACCCTCCGAACTAGCGGGGGGGCTGAAAATGAGCAGTTCTTC.

The J gene is TRBJ2-1, the V gene TRBV14; TRBD2 matches at 10 bases. V lost 4 bases to trimming and J lost 6 bases; unmatched junction nucleotides: 15. This CDR3 comprises 18 residues. CDR1 SGHDN and CDR2 FVKESK come from the germline V gene. The CDR3 region has the DNA TGTGCCAGCAGCCGGGACACAGACCTAGCGGGAGCTCGCAATGAGCAGTTCTTC. Its translation is CASSRDTDLAGARNEQFF.

The chain joins TRBV7-2 to TRBJ1-2; 8 nucleotides match TRBD1. The germline CDR1 and CDR2 sequences are SGHTA and FQGNSA. This CDR3 comprises 14 residues. The V gene end was trimmed by 4 bases and the J gene end by 8 bases; junction bases not matched to a gene: 9. CDR3 DNA sequence: TGTGCCAGCAGCTCTGGACAGGGTAGTATGGGCTACACCTTC. Translating it yields CASSSGQGSMGYTF. Full variable domain (outside the CDR3, taken from reference TRBV7-2 and TRBJ1-2): GAGVSQSPSNKVTEKGKDVELRCDPISGHTALYWYRQSLGQGLEFLIYFQGNSAPDKSGLPSDRFSAERTGGSVSTLTIQRTQQEDSAVYLCASSSGQGSMGYTFGSGTRLTVV.

V and J are TRBV10-3 and TRBJ2-1, with a weak D call TRBD2 (6 bases). Trimming left V 9 bases short and J 4 bases short, with 16 bases between. Germline V lookup: CDR1 ENHRY, CDR2 SYGVKD. This CDR3 region has 14 residues. The CDR3 bases are TGTGCCATAAAACCGGGACTCATATACAATGAGCAGTTCTTC. This encodes CAIKPGLIYNEQFF.

This clone was found once. The chain joins TRBV18 to TRBJ2-2; possible D gene TRBD1, 7 bases. This CDR3 has 14 residues. V dropped 4 bases and J dropped 6 bases, with 12 bases sitting between them. Looked up from germline, CDR1 is KGHSH and CDR2 is LQKENI. CDR3 coding DNA: TGTGCCAGCTCACTGGAGGGGGCTTCCGGGGAGCTGTTTTTT. It translates to CASSLEGASGELFF.

The chain carries TRBV15 and TRBJ2-3; D is unresolved. Germline assignment: CDR1 LNHNV and CDR2 YYDKDF (reference sequence). The V and J ends lost 2 bases and 2 bases respectively, with 14 bases between them. The CDR3 runs to 16 residues. The CDR3 is CATSRRSAVFTDTQYF. In nucleotides, the CDR3 is TGTGCCACCAGCAGAAGGTCGGCGGTTTTCACAGATACGCAGTATTTT.

The DNA for the CDR3 is TGTGCCAGCAGCTTAGCCCCCAGGGGATTCAACTATGGCTACACCTTC. Its protein is CASSLAPRGFNYGYTF. The chain recombines TRBV7-8 with TRBJ1-2, with TRBD1 as a possible D gene (6 bases). The CDR3 runs to 16 residues. Trimming removed 0 bases from V and 2 bases from J, with 13 bases in between. Per the germline V gene, CDR1 is SGHVS and CDR2 is FQNEAQ.